The following is a T cell receptor beta chain sequence with its context. This sample includes further DNA sequences coding for the same CDR3. The data stem from a study of cytomegalovirus exposure and HLA in healthy donors. Germline-derived CDR1 and CDR2 are SGHTA and FQGNSA. Unmatched junction bases numbered 5, after V lost 1 base and J lost 6 bases. The CDR3 is 15 residues long. PCR primers comprised 60 Vbeta and 13 Jbeta primers. This table comes from immunoSEQ multiplex PCR, and its TCRdb copy is limited to in-frame clones, with some not included. Found here are roughly 150,000 clones, approximately 80% of them singletons; the top ten hold 2% to 2.5%.

This TCR was sampled from a man over 45 in good health and CMV-seropositive. The sequenced material came from PBMCs. The chain links TRBV7-2 to TRBJ2-7; 11 bases agree with TRBD2. The CDR3: CASSLVSGGAGEQYF. The CDR3 DNA reads TGTGCCAGCAGCTTAGTTAGCGGGGGGGCGGGCGAGCAGTACTTC.